This T cell receptor beta chain was obtained from a study of shared clonotypes between healthy human individuals. An assay was performed, and its level was deep. Method: immunoSEQ multiplex PCR; TCRdb's copy keeps in-frame clones and lacks some. Altogether about 730,000 clones are present, just under 75% being singletons, with the ten largest covering roughly 1.8%. Per germline, CDR1 MDHEN and CDR2 SYDVKM. V was clipped by 6 bases and J by 5 bases; unmatched bases: 8. CDR3 length equals 14 residues. The chain uses TRBV28 and TRBJ1-2, with TRBD1 matching over 8 bases. The sequencing sample was made of memory CD4+ T cells sorted from blood. Specified subset: CD45RA-negative fraction. The clonotype comes from a woman aged 25 to 39 in good health. CDR3 sequence reads: CASSLDRDTYGYTF. Here the CDR3 DNA reads TGTGCCAGCAGCCTGGACAGGGACACTTATGGCTACACCTTC.